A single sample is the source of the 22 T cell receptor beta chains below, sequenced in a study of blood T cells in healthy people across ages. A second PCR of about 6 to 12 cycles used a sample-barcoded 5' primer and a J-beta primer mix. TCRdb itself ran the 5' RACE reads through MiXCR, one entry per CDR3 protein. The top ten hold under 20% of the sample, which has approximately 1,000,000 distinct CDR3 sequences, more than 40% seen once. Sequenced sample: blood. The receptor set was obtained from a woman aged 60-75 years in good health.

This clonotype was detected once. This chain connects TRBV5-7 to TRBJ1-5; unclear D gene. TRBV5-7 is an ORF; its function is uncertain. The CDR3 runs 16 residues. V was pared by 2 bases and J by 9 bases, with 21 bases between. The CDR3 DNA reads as TGTGCCAGCAGCTTATCGGGGAAGATACCCAAATGGCCCCAGCATTTT. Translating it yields CASSLSGKIPKWPQHF.

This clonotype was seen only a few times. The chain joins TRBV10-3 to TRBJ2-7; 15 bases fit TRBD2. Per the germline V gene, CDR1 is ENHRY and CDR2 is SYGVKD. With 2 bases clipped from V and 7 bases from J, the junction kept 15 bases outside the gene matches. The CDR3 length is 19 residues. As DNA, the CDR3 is TGTGCCATCAGTGAGACCGGGACTAGCGGGAGGAGCTCCTACAATGAGCAGTACTTC. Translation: CAISETGTSGRSSYNEQYF.

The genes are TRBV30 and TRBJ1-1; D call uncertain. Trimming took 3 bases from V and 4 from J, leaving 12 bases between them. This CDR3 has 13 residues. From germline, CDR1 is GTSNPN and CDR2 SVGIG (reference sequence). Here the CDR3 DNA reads TGTGCCTGGAGAGTTTGGGAGGCCACTGAAGCTTTCTTT. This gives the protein CAWRVWEATEAFF.

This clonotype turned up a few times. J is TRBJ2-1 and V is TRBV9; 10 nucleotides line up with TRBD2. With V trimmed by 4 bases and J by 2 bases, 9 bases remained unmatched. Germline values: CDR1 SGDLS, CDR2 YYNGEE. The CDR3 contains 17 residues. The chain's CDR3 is CASSTTRAGGAYNEQFF. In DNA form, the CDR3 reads TGTGCCAGCAGCACCACCCGAGCGGGAGGGGCCTACAATGAGCAGTTCTTC.

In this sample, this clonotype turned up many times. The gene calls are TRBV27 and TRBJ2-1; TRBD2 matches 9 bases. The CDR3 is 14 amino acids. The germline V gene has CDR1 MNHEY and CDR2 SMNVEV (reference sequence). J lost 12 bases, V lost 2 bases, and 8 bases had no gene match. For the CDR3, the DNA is TGTGCCAGCAGTTTAGCGGGAGGGCCTTCTGGGCAGTTCTTC. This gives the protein CASSLAGGPSGQFF.

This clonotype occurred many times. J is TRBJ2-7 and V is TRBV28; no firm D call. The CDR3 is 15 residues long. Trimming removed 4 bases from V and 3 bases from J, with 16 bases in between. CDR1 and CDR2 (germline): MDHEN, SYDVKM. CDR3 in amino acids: CASSSPEGRYYEQYF. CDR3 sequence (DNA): TGTGCCAGCAGTTCCCCGGAAGGCCGATACTACGAGCAGTACTTC.

The CDR3 loop is CSAPLFNTNEQFF. The CDR3 nucleotides are TGCAGTGCTCCCCTCTTTAATACCAATGAGCAGTTCTTC. The chain joins TRBV20-1 to TRBJ2-1, with D unresolved. Per the germline V gene, CDR1 is DFQATT and CDR2 is SNEGSKA (reference sequence). Trimming removed 5 bases at V and 6 bases at J, with 14 bases between. The CDR3 totals 13 residues.

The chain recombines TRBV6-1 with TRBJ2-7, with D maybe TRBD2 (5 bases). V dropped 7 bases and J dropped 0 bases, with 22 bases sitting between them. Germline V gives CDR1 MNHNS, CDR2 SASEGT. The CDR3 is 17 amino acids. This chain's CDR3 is CASKASGLASISYEQYF. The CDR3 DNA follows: TGTGCCAGCAAGGCGTCCGGGCTAGCCAGTATCTCCTACGAGCAGTACTTC.

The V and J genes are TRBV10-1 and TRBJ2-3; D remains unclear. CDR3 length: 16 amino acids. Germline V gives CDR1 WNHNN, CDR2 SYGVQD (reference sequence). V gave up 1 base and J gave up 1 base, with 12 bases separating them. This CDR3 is CASSEWVGSGTDTQYF. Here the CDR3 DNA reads TGCGCCAGCAGTGAGTGGGTAGGGTCAGGCACAGATACGCAGTATTTT.

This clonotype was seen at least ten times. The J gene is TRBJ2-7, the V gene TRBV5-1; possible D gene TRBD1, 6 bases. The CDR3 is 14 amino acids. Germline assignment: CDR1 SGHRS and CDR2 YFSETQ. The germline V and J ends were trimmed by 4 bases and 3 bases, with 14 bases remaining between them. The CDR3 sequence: CASSPRTAYYEQYF. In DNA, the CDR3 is TGCGCCAGCAGCCCGCGGACAGCATACTACGAGCAGTACTTC.

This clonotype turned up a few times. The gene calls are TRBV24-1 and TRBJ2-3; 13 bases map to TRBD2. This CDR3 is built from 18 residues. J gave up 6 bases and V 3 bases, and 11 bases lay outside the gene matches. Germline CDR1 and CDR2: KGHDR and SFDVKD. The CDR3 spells CATSDANPGLAGSDTQYF. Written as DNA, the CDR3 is TGTGCCACCAGTGATGCCAATCCGGGACTAGCGGGATCCGATACGCAGTATTTT.

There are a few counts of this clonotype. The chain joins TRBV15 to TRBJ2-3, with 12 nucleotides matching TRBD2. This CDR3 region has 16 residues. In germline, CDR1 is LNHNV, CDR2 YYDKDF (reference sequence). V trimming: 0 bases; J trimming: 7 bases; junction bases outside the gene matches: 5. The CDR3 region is CATSRDGLAGMNTQYF. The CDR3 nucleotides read TGTGCCACCAGCAGAGATGGACTAGCGGGGATGAATACGCAGTATTTT.

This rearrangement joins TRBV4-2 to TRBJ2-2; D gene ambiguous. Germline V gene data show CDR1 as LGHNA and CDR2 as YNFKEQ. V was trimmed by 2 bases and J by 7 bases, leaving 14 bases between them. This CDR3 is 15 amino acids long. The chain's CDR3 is CASSQNSPTVGELFF. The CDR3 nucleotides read TGTGCCAGCAGCCAAAATAGCCCCACGGTCGGGGAGCTGTTTTTT.

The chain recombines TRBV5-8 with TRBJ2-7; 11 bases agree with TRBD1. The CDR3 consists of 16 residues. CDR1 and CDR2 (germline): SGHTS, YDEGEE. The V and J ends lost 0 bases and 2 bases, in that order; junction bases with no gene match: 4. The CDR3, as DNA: TGTGCCAGCAGCTTGGAAGGGGGACAGGGGGCCTACGAGCAGTACTTC. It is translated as CASSLEGGQGAYEQYF.

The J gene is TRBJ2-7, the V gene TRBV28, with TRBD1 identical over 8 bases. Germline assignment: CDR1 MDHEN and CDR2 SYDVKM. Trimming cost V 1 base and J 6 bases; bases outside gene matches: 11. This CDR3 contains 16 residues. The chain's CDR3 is CASSLLQGAVSVEQYF. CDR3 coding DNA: TGTGCCAGCAGTTTATTGCAGGGGGCGGTTTCAGTCGAGCAGTACTTC. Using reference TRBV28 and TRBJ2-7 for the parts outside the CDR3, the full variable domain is DVKVTQSSRYLVKRTGEKVFLECVQDMDHENMFWYRQDPGLGLRLIYFSYDVKMKEKGDIPEGYSVSREKKERFSLILESASTNQTSMYLCASSLLQGAVSVEQYFGPGTRLTVT.

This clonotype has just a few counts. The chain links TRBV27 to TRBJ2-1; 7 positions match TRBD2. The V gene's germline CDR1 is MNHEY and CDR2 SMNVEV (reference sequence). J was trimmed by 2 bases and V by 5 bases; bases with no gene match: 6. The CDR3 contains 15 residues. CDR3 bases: TGTGCCAGCAGTCCAACAGCGGGAACCTACAATGAGCAGTTCTTC. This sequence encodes CASSPTAGTYNEQFF.

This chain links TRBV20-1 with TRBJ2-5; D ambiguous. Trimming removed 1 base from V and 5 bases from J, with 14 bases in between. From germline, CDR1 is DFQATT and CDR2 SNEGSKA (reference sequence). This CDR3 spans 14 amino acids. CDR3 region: CSARGVQRRETQYF. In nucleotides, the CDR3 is TGCAGTGCTAGAGGAGTACAGAGGCGGGAGACCCAGTACTTC.

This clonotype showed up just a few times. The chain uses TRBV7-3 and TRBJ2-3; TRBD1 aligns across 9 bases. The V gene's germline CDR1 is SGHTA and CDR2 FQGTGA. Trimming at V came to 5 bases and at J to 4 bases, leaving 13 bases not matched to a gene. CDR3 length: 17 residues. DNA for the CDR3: TGTGCCAGCAGCACGTCCCCGGGACAGGGTAGCGCAGATACGCAGTATTTT. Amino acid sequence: CASSTSPGQGSADTQYF.

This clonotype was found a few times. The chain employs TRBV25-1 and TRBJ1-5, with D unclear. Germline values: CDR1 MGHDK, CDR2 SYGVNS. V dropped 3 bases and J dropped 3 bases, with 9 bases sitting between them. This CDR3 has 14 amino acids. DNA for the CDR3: TGTGCCAGCAGTGACACTCCGTACAATCAGCCCCAGCATTTT. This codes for CASSDTPYNQPQHF.

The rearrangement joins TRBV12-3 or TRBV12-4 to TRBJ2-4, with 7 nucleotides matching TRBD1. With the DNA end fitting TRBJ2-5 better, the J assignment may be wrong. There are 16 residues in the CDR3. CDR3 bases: TGTGCCAGCAGTCCGCCTGACCAGACAGGGTTCGAGACCCAGTACTTC. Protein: CASSPPDQTGFETQYF.

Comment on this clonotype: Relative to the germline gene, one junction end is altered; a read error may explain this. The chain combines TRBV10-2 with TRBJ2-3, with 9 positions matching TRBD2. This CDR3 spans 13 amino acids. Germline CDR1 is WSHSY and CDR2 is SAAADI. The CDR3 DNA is TGCGCCAGAGCTAGCGGGACGACAGGTACGCAGTATTTT. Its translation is CARASGTTGTQYF.

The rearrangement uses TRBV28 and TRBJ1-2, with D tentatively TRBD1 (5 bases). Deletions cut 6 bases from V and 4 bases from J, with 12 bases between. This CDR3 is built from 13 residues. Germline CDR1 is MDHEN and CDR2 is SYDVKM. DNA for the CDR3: TGTGCCAGCAGCTCAGGGATCGGCTATGGCTACACCTTC. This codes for CASSSGIGYGYTF.